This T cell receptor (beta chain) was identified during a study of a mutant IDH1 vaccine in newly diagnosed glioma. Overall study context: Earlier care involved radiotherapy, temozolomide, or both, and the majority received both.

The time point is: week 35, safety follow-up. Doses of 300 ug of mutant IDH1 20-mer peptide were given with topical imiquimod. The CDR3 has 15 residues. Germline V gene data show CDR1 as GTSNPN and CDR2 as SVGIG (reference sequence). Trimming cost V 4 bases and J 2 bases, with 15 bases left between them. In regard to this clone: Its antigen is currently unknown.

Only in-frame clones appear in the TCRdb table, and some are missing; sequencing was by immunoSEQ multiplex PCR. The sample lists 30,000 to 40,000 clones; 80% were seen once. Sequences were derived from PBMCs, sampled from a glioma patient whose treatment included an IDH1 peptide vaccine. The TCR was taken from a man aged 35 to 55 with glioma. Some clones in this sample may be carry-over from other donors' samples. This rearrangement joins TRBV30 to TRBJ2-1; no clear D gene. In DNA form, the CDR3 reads TGTGCCTGGACGGTGATAGTAGGAGCCTACAATGAGCAGTTCTTC. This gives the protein CAWTVIVGAYNEQFF.